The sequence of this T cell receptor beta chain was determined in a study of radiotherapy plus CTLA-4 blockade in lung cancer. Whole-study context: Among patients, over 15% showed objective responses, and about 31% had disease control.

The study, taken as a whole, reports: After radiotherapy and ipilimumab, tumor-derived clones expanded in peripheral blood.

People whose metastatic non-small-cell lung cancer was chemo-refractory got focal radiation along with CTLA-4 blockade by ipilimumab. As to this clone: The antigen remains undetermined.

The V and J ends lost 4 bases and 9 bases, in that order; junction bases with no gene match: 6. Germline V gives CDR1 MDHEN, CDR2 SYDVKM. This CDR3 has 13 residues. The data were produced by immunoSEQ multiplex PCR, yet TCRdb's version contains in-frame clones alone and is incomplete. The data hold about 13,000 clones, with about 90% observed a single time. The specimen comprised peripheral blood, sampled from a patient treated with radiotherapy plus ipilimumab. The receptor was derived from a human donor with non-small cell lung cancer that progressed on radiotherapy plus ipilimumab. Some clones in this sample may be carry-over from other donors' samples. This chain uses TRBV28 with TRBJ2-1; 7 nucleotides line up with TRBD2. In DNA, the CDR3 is TGTGCCAGCAGTTCGGGAGGATCGGGTGAGCAGTTCTTC. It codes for CASSSGGSGEQFF.